The T cell receptor (beta chain) under discussion was sequenced for a study of CD8 T cells in Susac syndrome (dated by TCRdb to about 2019). With regard to the full study: Of the Susac syndrome patients who were sequenced, roughly 6 had clinically active disease and fewer than ten were in clinical remission. At blood withdrawal, Susac syndrome patients were therapy-naive, treated with corticosteroids (with IVIg additionally given to some), or treated with IVIg alone. Repertoire sequencing was used to test whether CD8+ T cell activation and differentiation in Susac syndrome was antigen driven.

The junction carries 13 bases between V and J, which are trimmed by 4 bases and 2 bases respectively. The CDR3 runs 15 amino acids, cysteine and phenylalanine included. Here the CDR3 DNA is all that survives: 45 bases in frame from base 1. CDR1 is given as SGHRS and CDR2 as YFSETQ, both from the germline V gene. Broader findings and caveats from the paper: The number of individuals in the TCR sequencing and HLA analysis was recognized as being relatively small. The CD4+ T cell repertoire of patients with Susac syndrome showed no detectable clonal expansion.

RNA was extracted with the RNeasy kit and roughly 0.45 to 1 ug was reverse transcribed using random hexamers. TCR beta CDR3 regions were amplified with the immunoSEQ multiplex PCR assay covering 54 Vbeta and 13 Jbeta segments. PCR amplification bias was corrected using a synthetic template baseline for primer optimization and computational correction. In the paper's pipeline: Reads were assigned to V, D and J genes according to IMGT and analyzed in immunoSEQ Analyzer, with only productive sequences retained. To calculate clonality, Shannon entropy was normalized by log2 of the number of productive unique sequences and then subtracted from one. For each patient and control, public and private clones were evaluated within the 100 most prevalent clones. A clone was defined as Susac-specific if it was absent from the healthy and MS cohorts, from some 980 published viral clones and from other ImmuneACCESS disease sequences. The public reads were quality trimmed at Q25 with fastp and then assembled into clones with MiXCR by TCRdb, keeping productive beta chains. Each record represents a unique CDR3 protein, reported with the most common genes and DNA among its rows. These V and J calls originate from TCRdb's pipeline instead of the authors' own analysis. Counted in this sample were around 200,000 distinct CDR3 sequences; around 94% of them appeared once. The leading ten clones occupy approximately 0.099% of the sample.

Concerning this clonotype: The clone's antigen remains unknown. The record has no base qualities; no much larger clone is one base away.

High-throughput TCR beta sequencing profiled peripheral blood CD8+ and CD4+ T cells from healthy donors, Susac syndrome patients and multiple sclerosis patients. Susac syndrome patients met recently defined diagnostic criteria for definite or probable disease. Bulk CD8+ and CD4+ T cells were purified by magnetic negative isolation, whereas CD8+ TEMRA cells were enriched by FACS. Blood was collected in EDTA tubes and processed within 24 hours, with PBMCs isolated through density gradient centrifugation. PBMCs destined for TCR sequencing were cryopreserved in liquid nitrogen and later thawed in a 37 °C water bath. The sorted or isolated CD4+, CD8+ and CD8+ TEMRA cells had a purity of 90% or higher.

This clonotype was obtained from a human donor with Susac syndrome. The V gene is TRBV5-1 and the J gene is TRBJ2-1; the D region possibly corresponds to TRBD2 (6 bases align). Sequencing was done on a sample of CD4+ T cells from PBMCs. This receptor has the CDR3 CASSQVGGTYNEQFF. The nucleotides read TGCGCCAGCAGCCAAGTGGGCGGGACCTACAATGAGCAGTTCTTC.